This T cell receptor beta chain is from a study of cytomegalovirus exposure and HLA in healthy donors (dated by TCRdb to the late 2010s). At the level of the whole study: An earlier analysis of roughly 610 of the donors reported 276 Gb of sequence data and 117 million unique TCR beta sequences obtained from roughly 180 million T cells. Donor age, sex, ethnicity and CMV serostatus were compiled alongside the repertoire data. Among about 400 genotyped donors of the cohort, an average of approximately 240,000 unique TCR beta nucleotide sequences was sequenced per donor, of which approximately 19% were non-productive. Besides the first cohort of around 670 subjects, a separate validation cohort made up of some 110 different subjects was used. Four to six DR-DQ haplotypes were handled as single units for association and clustering because linkage in the cohort was strong. To decide whether each TCR beta V gene segment behaved as functional or pseudogenic, an earlier analysis of 587 of the donors relied on high-throughput TCR beta sequencing. Using immunosequencing, the study profiled T cell repertoires from fewer than 700 subjects and related those repertoires to cytomegalovirus serostatus. HLA typing covered class I and class II loci at four-digit resolution. All discovery cohort repertoires had been generated on a single sequencing platform. Of the approximately 400 genotyped donors, about 84% fell in the genetic ancestry cluster associated with self-reported Caucasian donors. In a later genetic analysis, genome-wide SNP genotypes for about 55% of the roughly 700 donors were used, and that subset was treated as a discovery cohort. A later analysis re-examined previously published TCR beta repertoires from 600 to 700 donors and added high-resolution HLA genotyping to investigate patterns of TCR occurrence. The number of typed donors differed by locus: about 620-640 for A, B, C, DRB1 and DQB1; roughly 510 for DQA1; 600 to 610 for DPA1; and some 430 for DPB1. To predict cytomegalovirus infection status, the study brought together high-throughput TCR immunosequencing, statistical association of individual TCRs with disease status, and machine learning. Rather than using new phenotypic data, the later analysis identified candidate immune exposures from TCR beta sequences and from how often those sequences occurred across donors. The aim of the study was to test whether cataloging public T cell receptors could identify signatures of past pathogen exposure. Around 320 gigabases of sequencing data and 70 million to 85 million unique TCR sequences were included in an early release covering about 600 HLA-typed donors.

Beyond this particular receptor, the publication reports: A later analysis found that TCR association rates varied across HLA loci, with DRB1 alleles showing the most associated TCRs and HLA-C alleles the fewest. The classifier was reported to diagnose cytomegalovirus status with high specificity and sensitivity in both the original cohort and the validation cohort. For the cohort, immune exposure information was limited to CMV serostatus. Most TCR sequences were observed very rarely across donors, whereas some public TCRs were present in many individuals. Because counts were too low, some 16 rarely observed V segments, including chromosome 9 orphons, were excluded from the earlier analysis of 587 of the donors. Correlated functional status among segregating V segments might reflect linkage disequilibrium, but an unknown experimental factor could not be ruled out. A further reported finding was that TCR beta sequences accurately predicted the HLA-A and HLA-B alleles for most subjects in the first cohort. An association between a missense DCLRE1C variant and V-gene and J-gene trimming of TCR beta chains was found in a later genetic analysis and replicated in an independent cohort. Because some donors lacked HLA typing at each locus, the association tests relied only on the typed subset. Compared with equally common non-associated chains, HLA-associated TCR beta chains in a later analysis were more clonally expanded and had lower generation probabilities. When HLA alleles, especially DR and DQ, strongly co-occurred, TCR associations were difficult to assign to individual alleles. A later analysis reported that several top co-occurrence clusters appeared linked to parvovirus B19, influenza, CMV and Epstein-Barr virus. The cohort was sequenced for TCR beta chains only, and without alpha or paired-chain data the features that could be detected were limited. Roughly uniform sequencing depth across donors was assumed in presence/absence analyses, although this assumption may not hold. Most CMV-associated TCR beta chains appeared to be HLA-restricted in a later analysis, and the HLA associations seemed to be driven largely by CMV exposure. It was suggested by the authors that the approach could potentially be generalized to other disease states and immunological phenotypes. In the study, 150 to 200 TCR beta chains were listed as associated with cytomegalovirus. A cluster of highly shared sequence variants was judged likely to represent a technical artifact of the sequencing pipeline. Three of the identified cytomegalovirus-associated TCR beta chains were confirmed in vitro to be specific for cytomegalovirus antigens. A later genetic analysis reported fewer N-insertions in productive TCRs among donors in an Asian-associated ancestry cluster than the roughly 700-donor mean. A later analysis associated about 17,000 TCR beta sequences with specific HLA alleles at a false discovery rate of 0.05. In an earlier analysis of fewer than 700 of the donors, most TCR beta V segments appeared in productive rearrangements about 87% or about 30% of the time, broadly matching IMGT annotations.

As to this clone: This receptor's antigen is unknown. The input lacks base qualities; no much larger clone sits a single base away.

The method was the immunoSEQ multiplex PCR assay. For the multiplex PCR, a mixture combining 60 forward primers for TCR Vbeta segments and 13 reverse primers for TCR Jbeta segments was used. A multiplex PCR assay on genomic DNA amplified the CDR3 region of rearranged TCR beta genes. Amplified TCR beta libraries were sequenced as 87-base-pair reads on the Illumina HiSeq System. The study's processing was this. In a later analysis, roughly 80 million unique TCR beta chains were counted across the roughly 670 repertoires, and about 9.9 million of these chains were shared by at least two donors. Raw reads were error-corrected and collapsed into unique sequences by a nearest-neighbor algorithm in which closely related sequences were merged to remove PCR and sequencing errors. To assign V, D and J gene segments, CDR3 sequences were aligned to IMGT reference sequences. For a sequence to be retained, a match of at least six nucleotides was required to both a V gene segment and a J gene segment. Rearrangements were called productive when the CDR3 lacked stop codons and stayed in frame with V and J; all others were non-productive. Following IMGT convention, CDR3 was defined as the stretch from the second conserved V-encoded cysteine up to the conserved J-encoded phenylalanine. In an earlier analysis of around 600 of the donors, sequences lacking an unambiguous match to a single V gene segment were excluded. An earlier analysis of 587 of the donors classified V segments as functional when productive rearrangements were above 56.7% and as segregating when the standard deviation between donors was above 5%. A statistical classification framework was built for diagnosing cytomegalovirus status from the catalog of TCR beta chain sequences. V and J gene assignment, in a later analysis, came from comparing TCR nucleotide sequences with IMGT/GENE-DB human TR gene sequences. Using the TCRdist pipeline, a later analysis assigned CDR3 sequences along with most-parsimonious VDJ recombination scenarios. In a later analysis, each TCR beta chain was defined by its CDR3 amino acid sequence together with its V-gene family, and reads without a unique V-gene family were excluded. To address suspected cross-contamination and a sequencing artifact, a later analysis removed 592 highly shared, low-generation-probability nucleotide sequences. For each public chain, a later analysis derived a clonal expansion index from normalized ranks of inferred template counts within each repertoire. Generation probabilities in a later analysis came from a VDJ recombination model fitted to out-of-frame rearrangements, and those results were checked against IGoR. Hypergeometric tests were used in a later analysis to score TCR-TCR, TCR-HLA and TCR-CMV co-occurrence, with a repertoire-size bias correction applied to the TCR pairs. In a later analysis, false discovery rates were estimated by permuting HLA or CMV assignments 20 times. In a later analysis, co-occurring TCRs were grouped using DBSCAN, with TCRdist sequence similarity added in when clustering inside HLA-allele-positive subsets. Co-occurrence clustering excluded repertoires with fewer than 30,000 or more than 120,000 public chains, plus five with anomalous nucleotide sharing. Imported from immuneACCESS, the table was reduced by TCRdb to in-frame sequences with V and J called. These copies leave out some clones; in studies compared against another copy, an unresolved V gene accounts for under half, and the cause of the remainder is not known. V, J and clone size derive from that table, while D and trimming were established from the DNA sequence. In all, the sample holds 160,000 or so clones, and around 72% of those were seen once. The top ten hold approximately 6.8% of the sample.

In total, just over 650 healthy bone marrow donors made up the cohort. All cohort members were sampled while nominally healthy, although unrecorded immune exposures were likely present. The donor tested CMV seropositive, placing the donor among the roughly 270 seropositive members of the cohort. Each donor provided a peripheral blood sample, and peripheral blood mononuclear cells were used for TCR beta sequencing. Genomic DNA was extracted from the blood cell samples with the Qiagen DNeasy Blood Extraction Kit. The clonotype was recovered from a woman in her thirties or forties in good health and CMV-seropositive. Sequencing was done on a sample of PBMCs.

For the CDR3, the sequence is CSVGGGATEAFF. The nucleotides read TGCAGCGTTGGAGGAGGGGCCACTGAAGCTTTCTTT. Rearrangement joined TRBV29-1 to TRBJ1-1; the D segment could be TRBD1, given 5 matching bases. The CDR3 sequence holds 12 residues, the cysteine and phenylalanine included. The kept DNA is CDR3 alone, 36 bases in frame from the first base. The germline ends are 10 bases apart after V is trimmed by 4 bases and J by 4 bases. The germline V gene encodes CDR1 SQVTM and CDR2 ANQGSEA.